This passage covers 26 T cell receptor beta chains from one sample sequenced in a study of CXCR3-negative and CXCR3-positive naive CD8 T cells. 5' RACE that incorporated UMI labels was used to prepare the TRB cDNA libraries. TCRdb reanalyzed the 5' RACE reads and collapses them to one entry per CDR3 protein, without DNA. The listing records about 130,000 distinct CDR3 sequences. The sequenced sample consisted of naive CXCR3- CD8+ T cells from blood. Stated subset: CD45RO-CCR7+CD27+CD95- naive CD8+ T cells lacking CXCR3 (TNR3-). Every receptor here comes from a human donor in good health. Some clones in this sample may be carry-over from other donors' samples.

The chain combines TRBV28 with TRBJ2-1; TCRdb names TRBD2, which stays unverified in the absence of DNA. CDR3 length equals 16 residues. Germline values: CDR1 MDHEN, CDR2 SYDVKM. The CDR3 here is CASSHGLAWERSEQFF. Complete variable domain (other parts from reference TRBV28 and TRBJ2-1): DVKVTQSSRYLVKRTGEKVFLECVQDMDHENMFWYRQDPGLGLRLIYFSYDVKMKEKGDIPEGYSVSREKKERFSLILESASTNQTSMYLCASSHGLAWERSEQFFGPGTRLTVL.

The CDR3 loop reads CASSSHVGQGALYEQYF. This chain connects TRBV28 to TRBJ2-7; TCRdb's D gene call, TRBD1, goes unchecked for lack of DNA. CDR3 size: 17 residues. Germline CDR1 and CDR2: MDHEN and SYDVKM. Looking up the rest from reference TRBV28 and TRBJ2-7 gives the full variable domain: DVKVTQSSRYLVKRTGEKVFLECVQDMDHENMFWYRQDPGLGLRLIYFSYDVKMKEKGDIPEGYSVSREKKERFSLILESASTNQTSMYLCASSSHVGQGALYEQYFGPGTRLTVT.

This rearrangement joins TRBV9 to TRBJ1-6. The V gene's germline CDR1 is SGDLS and CDR2 YYNGEE. The CDR3 totals 19 residues. The CDR3 spells CASSPSAGILSSYNSPLHF. The variable domain in full, completed from reference TRBV9 and TRBJ1-6, reads DSGVTQTPKHLITATGQRVTLRCSPRSGDLSVYWYQQSLDQGLQFLIQYYNGEERAKGNILERFSAQQFPDLHSELNLSSLELGDSALYFCASSPSAGILSSYNSPLHFGNGTRLTVT.

The chain links TRBV9 to TRBJ2-5; TCRdb's D gene call, TRBD2, goes unchecked for lack of DNA. From germline, CDR1 is SGDLS and CDR2 YYNGEE. This CDR3 contains 16 residues. The CDR3 region is CASSVVGSGLQETQYF.

The chain combines TRBV29-1 with TRBJ1-1. Germline assignment: CDR1 SQVTM and CDR2 ANQGSEA. The CDR3 runs 13 residues. The chain's CDR3 is CSVLAERDTEAFF. The complete variable domain, with remaining parts taken from reference TRBV29-1 and TRBJ1-1, reads SAVISQKPSRDICQRGTSLTIQCQVDSQVTMMFWYRQQPGQSLTLIATANQGSEATYESGFVIDKFPISRPNLTFSTLTVSNMSPEDSSIYLCSVLAERDTEAFFGQGTRLTVV.

This chain links TRBV20-1 with TRBJ1-6. The length of the CDR3 is 16 residues. CDR1 DFQATT and CDR2 SNEGSKA come from the germline V gene (reference sequence). CDR3 loop: CSAWYRTSSYNSPLHF.

The chain's CDR3 is CSAPHPSGGAAGELFF. The V call is TRBV20-1, the J call TRBJ2-2; TCRdb gives TRBD2 as the D gene, but with no DNA this cannot be confirmed. The CDR3 extends over 16 amino acids. Germline loops: CDR1 DFQATT, CDR2 SNEGSKA (reference sequence).

The CDR3 sequence is CASSLAGRVYEQYF. The rearrangement links TRBV28 to TRBJ2-7; TCRdb lists TRBD2, though no DNA is available to test this call. Germline V gene data show CDR1 as MDHEN and CDR2 as SYDVKM. The CDR3 sequence is 14 residues long.

The chain is built from TRBV6-5 and TRBJ2-3; TCRdb indicates TRBD1, and absent DNA this call remains unverified. CDR3 length: 15 residues. Germline V gene lookup returns CDR1 MNHEY and CDR2 SVGAGI. The CDR3 loop is CASSYRGTNTDTQYF.

CDR3: CSGIRDTGELFF. This rearrangement joins TRBV29-1 to TRBJ2-2; absent DNA, TCRdb's TRBD1 call cannot be checked. Germline assignment: CDR1 SQVTM and CDR2 ANQGSEA. The length of the CDR3 is 12 residues.

This CDR3 is CASSTTGTSGSGELFF. The chain links TRBV12-3 or TRBV12-4 to TRBJ2-2; TCRdb gives TRBD2 as the D gene, but with no DNA this cannot be confirmed. The CDR3 spans 16 residues.

The chain carries TRBV27 and TRBJ2-1; the D call of TRBD2 rests on TCRdb alone, since no DNA is present to check it. The length of the CDR3 is 16 residues. Germline V gene lookup returns CDR1 MNHEY and CDR2 SMNVEV (reference sequence). CDR3 sequence reads: CASSPHLAEPYNEQFF.

The chain joins TRBV28 to TRBJ2-2; TCRdb names TRBD1, which stays unverified in the absence of DNA. Germline V gene data show CDR1 as MDHEN and CDR2 as SYDVKM. This CDR3 is 14 amino acids long. This CDR3 reads CASTEDTYTGELFF.

The chain uses TRBV5-1 and TRBJ2-1; TCRdb's D gene call, TRBD1, goes unchecked for lack of DNA. The germline gives CDR1 SGHRS, CDR2 YFSETQ. This CDR3 spans 14 amino acids. The chain's CDR3 is CASSSGSRRNEQFF. Together with reference TRBV5-1 and TRBJ2-1, the CDR3 gives the full variable domain: KAGVTQTPRYLIKTRGQQVTLSCSPISGHRSVSWYQQTPGQGLQFLFEYFSETQRNKGNFPGRFSGRQFSNSRSEMNVSTLELGDSALYLCASSSGSRRNEQFFGPGTRLTVL.

The rearrangement joins TRBV29-1 to TRBJ2-1; as DNA is missing, the TRBD2 call by TCRdb cannot be tested. The germline gives CDR1 SQVTM, CDR2 ANQGSEA. The CDR3 runs to 16 residues. The CDR3: CSVELAGVGSYNEQFF.

This clonotype is identified as medium-sized from frequency. V usage is TRBV7-6 and J usage is TRBJ2-7; the D call from TCRdb, TRBD2, cannot be confirmed without DNA. This CDR3 region has 15 residues. Germline lookup yields CDR1 SGHVS and CDR2 FNYEAQ. The CDR3 reads CASSSQSGGSYEQYF. Supplemented by reference TRBV7-6 and TRBJ2-7, the full variable domain reads GAGVSQSPRYKVTKRGQDVALRCDPISGHVSLYWYRQALGQGPEFLTYFNYEAQQDKSGLPNDRFSAERPEGSISTLTIQRTEQRDSAMYRCASSSQSGGSYEQYFGPGTRLTVT.

The chain recombines TRBV5-1 with TRBJ2-7; absent DNA, TCRdb's TRBD2 call cannot be checked. CDR1 and CDR2 from the germline V gene are SGHRS and YFSETQ. The CDR3 is made up of 14 amino acids. The CDR3 here is CASSFTSGTSEQYF.

This sequence joins TRBV6-5 and TRBJ2-5. Germline-derived CDR1 and CDR2 are MNHEY and SVGAGI. The CDR3 totals 14 residues. The CDR3 sequence is CASSYSGYTETQYF.

The chain carries TRBV12-3 or TRBV12-4 and TRBJ1-2; TCRdb reports TRBD1, a call that lacks DNA to check it against. The CDR3 loop spans 13 amino acids. The CDR3 sequence is CASSSTGYYGYTF.

This rearrangement joins TRBV10-3 to TRBJ2-1. CDR3 length equals 15 residues. In germline, CDR1 is ENHRY, CDR2 SYGVKD. This CDR3 is CAISESWNSYNEQFF.

The chain has TRBV29-1 and TRBJ2-7; TCRdb designates TRBD1, a call that cannot be tested without DNA. Germline loops: CDR1 SQVTM, CDR2 ANQGSEA. The CDR3 has 14 amino acids. The CDR3: CSVIGTLRSYEQYF.

CDR3 region: CASSPRDIRETGYGYTF. V usage is TRBV28 and J usage is TRBJ1-2; TCRdb's D gene call, TRBD1, goes unchecked for lack of DNA. The CDR3 covers 17 residues. The germline V gene has CDR1 MDHEN and CDR2 SYDVKM.

The rearrangement links TRBV28 to TRBJ2-7; the D call from TCRdb, TRBD1, cannot be confirmed without DNA. From germline, CDR1 is MDHEN and CDR2 SYDVKM. The CDR3 loop spans 16 amino acids. This CDR3 reads CASSLSLRDGPYEQYF.

The chain joins TRBV7-3 to TRBJ2-1; TCRdb's D call, TRBD2, is unchecked because there is no DNA. The length of the CDR3 is 15 residues. Germline lookup yields CDR1 SGHTA and CDR2 FQGTGA. CDR3 loop: CASSLMTSGYNEQFF.

The chain combines TRBV15 with TRBJ2-3; absent DNA, TCRdb's TRBD2 call cannot be checked. Germline lookup yields CDR1 LNHNV and CDR2 YYDKDF (reference sequence). CDR3 size: 16 residues. CDR3 region: CATSREGTSVADTQYF.

The chain joins TRBV5-1 to TRBJ2-1. The length of the CDR3 is 13 residues. Per the germline V gene, CDR1 is SGHRS and CDR2 is YFSETQ. Here the CDR3 reads CASSLPENNEQFF. The full variable domain, in which reference TRBV5-1 and TRBJ2-1 provide the parts outside the CDR3, is KAGVTQTPRYLIKTRGQQVTLSCSPISGHRSVSWYQQTPGQGLQFLFEYFSETQRNKGNFPGRFSGRQFSNSRSEMNVSTLELGDSALYLCASSLPENNEQFFGPGTRLTVL.